One T cell receptor (beta chain) is described in this entry. This sample was included in a study of blood T cell repertoires in COVID-19. The wider study: From the United States, Italy and Spain came samples of acute and convalescent COVID-19. T cells, B-cell-depleted T cells, or PBMCs provided the cDNA or gDNA that served as material.

Original processing notes: Reference gene primer amplification yielded estimated nucleated cell counts. Profiled with immunoSEQ multiplex PCR; TCRdb holds only in-frame clones, not every one. V and J calls and clone size are copied from that table; D and trimming were computed from the DNA. The sample lists about 670,000 clones, about 90% seen once, with 0.2% to 0.3% in the top ten. Germline loops: CDR1 SNHLY, CDR2 FYNNEI. V gave up 2 bases and J gave up 4 bases, with 14 bases separating them. This CDR3 is 15 amino acids long. This TCR came from a woman aged 18-35 years with acute or convalescent COVID-19. Sequenced material: peripheral blood. V usage is TRBV2 and J usage is TRBJ1-1, with D uncertain. The CDR3 is CASSERGGVSTEAFF. In DNA, the CDR3 is TGTGCCAGCAGTGAAAGAGGCGGGGTCAGCACTGAAGCTTTCTTT.